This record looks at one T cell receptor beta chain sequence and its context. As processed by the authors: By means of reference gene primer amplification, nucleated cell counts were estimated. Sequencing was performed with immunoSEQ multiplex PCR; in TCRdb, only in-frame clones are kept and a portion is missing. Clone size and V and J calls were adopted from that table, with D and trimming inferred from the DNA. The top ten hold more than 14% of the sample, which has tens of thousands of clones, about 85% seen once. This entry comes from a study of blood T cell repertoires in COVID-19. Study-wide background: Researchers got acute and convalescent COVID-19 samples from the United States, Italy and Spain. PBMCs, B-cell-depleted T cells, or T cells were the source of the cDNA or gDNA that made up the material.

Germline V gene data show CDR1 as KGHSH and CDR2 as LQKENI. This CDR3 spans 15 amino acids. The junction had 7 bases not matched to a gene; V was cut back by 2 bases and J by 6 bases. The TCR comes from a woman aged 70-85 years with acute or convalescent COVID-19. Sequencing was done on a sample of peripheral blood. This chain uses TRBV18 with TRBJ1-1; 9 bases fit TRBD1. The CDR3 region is CASSPTDRGVSEAFF. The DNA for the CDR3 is TGTGCCAGCTCACCAACAGACAGGGGGGTTTCTGAAGCTTTCTTT.